Shown below are 26 T cell receptor beta chains from a single sample sequenced in a study of Graves' ophthalmopathy and Graves' hyperthyroidism. RNA transcripts yielded amplified TCR beta CDR3 regions. The authors performed first-round RT-PCR with HTBI primers and then a second-round multiplex PCR. Via MiXCR, TCRdb re-called the multiplex PCR reads, giving one row per CDR3 protein. Of some 150,000 distinct CDR3 sequences in the sample, about two fifths were seen once. The sample comprised peripheral blood. These receptor sequences come from a man in his thirties or forties with Graves' ophthalmopathy.

This clonotype was counted only a few times. The chain is built from TRBV11-2 and TRBJ1-5; no definite D call. V was pared by 5 bases and J by 2 bases, with 10 bases between. Germline-derived CDR1 and CDR2 are SGHAT and FQNNGV. The length of the CDR3 is 14 residues. The CDR3 region is CASSPRGGNQPQHF. DNA of the CDR3: TGTGCCAGCAGCCCACGCGGGGGCAATCAGCCCCAGCATTTT. Based on the CDR3 plus reference TRBV11-2 and TRBJ1-5, the full variable domain is EAGVAQSPRYKIIEKRQSVAFWCNPISGHATLYWYQQILGQGPKLLIQFQNNGVVDDSQLPKDRFSAERLKGVDSTLKIQPAKLEDSAVYLCASSPRGGNQPQHFGDGTRLSIL.

V gene TRBV6-2 or TRBV6-3 combines with J gene TRBJ2-7, with D unclear. From germline, CDR1 is MNHEY and CDR2 SVGEGT. The V end was cut by 2 bases, the J end by 2 bases, with 7 bases between. CDR3 size: 13 residues. CDR3 in amino acids: CASSYPGTYEQYF. Written as DNA, the CDR3 is TGTGCCAGCAGTTACCCAGGTACCTACGAGCAGTACTTC.

The chain employs TRBV6-1 and TRBJ1-2; D remains ambiguous. Looked up from germline, CDR1 is MNHNS and CDR2 is SASEGT. The V gene lost 5 bases and the J gene lost 8 bases, with 9 bases spanning the gap. The CDR3 has 11 residues. The CDR3 loop reads CASSTLGGYTF. DNA for the CDR3: TGTGCCAGCAGTACCCTTGGCGGCTACACCTTC.

The table lists this clonotype with many counts. The genes are TRBV10-3 and TRBJ2-5; D call uncertain. This CDR3 is built from 13 residues. Per germline, CDR1 ENHRY and CDR2 SYGVKD. Deletions cut 6 bases from V and 5 bases from J, with 13 bases between. CDR3 sequence (DNA): TGTGCCATCAGGGAAGCCCTCGGGGAGACCCAGTACTTC. This encodes CAIREALGETQYF.

This clonotype was counted many times. This chain uses TRBV20-1 with TRBJ2-2, with D unclear. Germline V gene lookup returns CDR1 DFQATT and CDR2 SNEGSKA (reference sequence). CDR3 length equals 14 residues. Trimming took 0 bases from V and 1 from J, leaving 6 bases between them. As DNA, the CDR3 is TGCAGTGCTAGAGATCGCCTGAACACCGGGGAGCTGTTTTTT. Protein sequence: CSARDRLNTGELFF.

The genes are TRBV5-1 and TRBJ2-7; 8 bases match TRBD1. V trimming: 4 bases; J trimming: 6 bases; junction bases outside the gene matches: 6. The CDR3 contains 13 residues. CDR1 and CDR2 (germline): SGHRS, YFSETQ. CDR3 in DNA: TGCGCCAGCAGCCTTGCTGGACAGGGCGAGCAGTACTTC. Residues: CASSLAGQGEQYF.

This chain links TRBV6-2 or TRBV6-3 with TRBJ2-7; TRBD1 might be the D (6 bases). The ends were cut back, 5 bases at V and 0 bases at J, with 17 bases in the middle. CDR1 and CDR2 from the germline V gene are MNHEY and SVGEGT. This CDR3 is built from 16 residues. For the CDR3, the DNA is TGTGCCAGCAGTGACGAGACAGGTCTGAGCTCCTACGAGCAGTACTTC. Translating gives CASSDETGLSSYEQYF.

This clonotype came up many times. V and J are TRBV30 and TRBJ2-4; unclear D gene. Germline values: CDR1 GTSNPN, CDR2 SVGIG (reference sequence). CDR3 size: 14 residues. V shed 1 base and J shed 0 bases, with 7 bases lying between them. CDR3 amino acids: CAWSEGIAKNIQYF. Here the CDR3 DNA reads TGTGCCTGGAGTGAGGGCATAGCCAAAAACATTCAGTACTTC.

In this sample, this clonotype turned up many times. This chain links TRBV6-1 with TRBJ1-2; perhaps TRBD1 as D (5 bases). CDR3 length: 12 amino acids. With 4 bases removed from V and 8 bases from J, the gap between germline ends came to 11 bases. CDR1 MNHNS and CDR2 SASEGT come from the germline V gene. The DNA for the CDR3 is TGTGCCAGCAGTGGGCAGGGCGACGGCTACACCTTC. Its protein is CASSGQGDGYTF.

The chain has TRBV7-2 and TRBJ2-5, with 7 bases identical to TRBD1. CDR3 length: 15 residues. Germline CDR1 is SGHTA and CDR2 is FQGNSA. With V trimmed by 1 base and J by 2 bases, 4 bases remained unmatched. CDR3 bases: TGTGCCAGCAGCTTAGACAGGGGACCGCAAGAGACCCAGTACTTC. As protein: CASSLDRGPQETQYF. The complete variable domain, with remaining parts taken from reference TRBV7-2 and TRBJ2-5, reads GAGVSQSPSNKVTEKGKDVELRCDPISGHTALYWYRQSLGQGLEFLIYFQGNSAPDKSGLPSDRFSAERTGGSVSTLTIQRTQQEDSAVYLCASSLDRGPQETQYFGPGTRLLVL.

The chain joins TRBV19 to TRBJ2-7, with D perhaps matching TRBD1 or TRBD2 (5 bases each). This CDR3 has 13 residues. Germline V gene sequence: CDR1 LNHDA, CDR2 SQIVND (reference sequence). With 10 bases removed from V and 0 bases from J, the gap between germline ends came to 13 bases. The CDR3 is CATSGTASYEQYF. In DNA form, the CDR3 reads TGTGCCACCTCCGGGACGGCCTCCTACGAGCAGTACTTC. Full variable domain (rest looked up from reference TRBV19 and TRBJ2-7): DGGITQSPKYLFRKEGQNVTLSCEQNLNHDAMYWYRQDPGQGLRLIYYSQIVNDFQKGDIAEGYSVSREKKESFPLTVTSAQKNPTAFYLCATSGTASYEQYFGPGTRLTVT.

This clonotype has a count of ten or more. The chain carries TRBV19 and TRBJ1-1; D is unclear. Trimming removed 1 base at V and 1 base at J, with 4 bases between. CDR1 LNHDA and CDR2 SQIVND come from the germline V gene (reference sequence). The CDR3 totals 13 residues. Written as DNA, the CDR3 is TGTGCCAGTAGTATAGCCAAGAACACTGAAGCTTTCTTT. Amino acids: CASSIAKNTEAFF.

At least ten counts were recorded for this clonotype. The chain combines TRBV12-3 or TRBV12-4 with TRBJ1-5; tentative D call: TRBD1 (5 bases). Trimming removed 2 bases from V and 9 bases from J, with 20 bases in between. This CDR3 comprises 16 residues. DNA for the CDR3: TGTGCCAGCAGTTTACCCCCCGGGACCGGATCACGGCCCCAGCATTTT. It encodes CASSLPPGTGSRPQHF.

This clonotype was recorded once. The J gene is TRBJ1-2, the V gene TRBV28; D not certain. Trimming removed 5 bases from V and 5 bases from J, with 12 bases in between. Per the germline V gene, CDR1 is MDHEN and CDR2 is SYDVKM. This CDR3 has 13 amino acids. The chain's CDR3 is CASSPYPVYGYTF. In DNA form, the CDR3 reads TGTGCCAGCAGTCCCTACCCCGTTTATGGCTACACCTTC.

This clonotype was counted ten times or more. This rearrangement joins TRBV10-3 to TRBJ2-6; tentative D call: TRBD2 (6 bases). Germline CDR1 reads ENHRY; CDR2 reads SYGVKD. V lost 5 bases, J lost 0 bases, and 17 bases lay in between. CDR3 length: 18 residues. CDR3 in amino acids: CAISLRGRGLSGANVLTF. The DNA for the CDR3 is TGTGCCATCAGTCTGCGGGGCCGAGGGCTCTCTGGGGCCAACGTCCTGACTTTC.

This clonotype was counted only a few times. V usage is TRBV28 and J usage is TRBJ1-1; D remains ambiguous. Trimming shortened V by 3 bases and J by 3 bases, and 11 bases separated the two germline ends. This CDR3 comprises 14 residues. CDR1 is MDHEN and CDR2 is SYDVKM in the germline V gene. As DNA, the CDR3 is TGTGCCAGCAGTTTCGGAGTGGGGTACACTGAAGCTTTCTTT. It codes for CASSFGVGYTEAFF. The complete variable domain, with remaining parts taken from reference TRBV28 and TRBJ1-1, reads DVKVTQSSRYLVKRTGEKVFLECVQDMDHENMFWYRQDPGLGLRLIYFSYDVKMKEKGDIPEGYSVSREKKERFSLILESASTNQTSMYLCASSFGVGYTEAFFGQGTRLTVV.

This clonotype was seen ten or more times. The CDR3 nucleotides read TGTGCCAGCAGTAACCGGGACAGGGATGGCAATCAGCCCCAGCATTTT. Protein product: CASSNRDRDGNQPQHF. The gene calls are TRBV12-3 or TRBV12-4 and TRBJ1-5, with 9 nucleotides matching TRBD1. The CDR3 totals 16 residues. V was pared by 5 bases and J by 2 bases, with 7 bases of the junction left unmatched.

This chain links TRBV30 with TRBJ1-1, with D possibly being TRBD1 (5 bases). Trimming pared 1 base from V and 5 bases from J, leaving 8 bases between. Germline CDR1 is GTSNPN and CDR2 is SVGIG (reference sequence). The CDR3 loop spans 12 amino acids. The chain's CDR3 is CAWSDGGTEAFF. Here the CDR3 DNA reads TGTGCCTGGAGTGACGGGGGGACTGAAGCTTTCTTT.

This clonotype was recorded at least ten times. This CDR3 is missing its conserved last phenylalanine or tryptophan, likely due to a read error. The chain recombines TRBV7-6 with TRBJ2-7, with 10 bases matching TRBD2. This CDR3 contains 15 residues. Unmatched junction bases numbered 0, after V lost 1 base and J lost 0 bases. Germline V lookup: CDR1 SGHVS, CDR2 FNYEAQ. The CDR3 DNA is TGTGCCAGCAGCTTAGGGACTAGCGGCTCCTACGAGCAGTACTCC. It yields the protein CASSLGTSGSYEQYS.

This sequence joins TRBV6-1 and TRBJ2-5; 8 bases map to TRBD1. The CDR3 covers 14 residues. Trimming at V came to 5 bases and at J to 5 bases, leaving 7 bases not matched to a gene. Germline CDR1 is MNHNS and CDR2 is SASEGT. The CDR3 protein is CASSPYRGAETQYF. The CDR3 DNA sequence: TGTGCCAGCAGTCCCTACAGGGGGGCGGAGACCCAGTACTTC.

V usage is TRBV27 and J usage is TRBJ1-6, with TRBD1 matching over 7 bases. CDR3 length: 16 residues. Unmatched junction bases numbered 8, after V lost 7 bases and J lost 2 bases. Germline V lookup: CDR1 MNHEY, CDR2 SMNVEV (reference sequence). The DNA of the CDR3 is TGTGCCAGCACCTTATCCGGGACAGCCTATAATTCACCCCTCCACTTT. This sequence encodes CASTLSGTAYNSPLHF.

This rearrangement joins TRBV24-1 to TRBJ2-5; D ambiguous. CDR1 is KGHDR, CDR2 SFDVKD, per germline. The CDR3 runs 11 residues. V lost 5 bases, J lost 7 bases, and 7 bases lay in between. The chain's CDR3 is CATSVKGTQYF. The DNA of the CDR3 is TGTGCCACCAGTGTAAAGGGGACCCAGTACTTC.

The chain carries TRBV28 and TRBJ2-7; D remains unclear. The CDR3 sequence is 13 residues long. CDR1 MDHEN and CDR2 SYDVKM come from the germline V gene. V was pared by 3 bases and J by 6 bases, with 12 bases between. CDR3 protein: CASSFSGGAEQYF. The CDR3 region has the DNA TGTGCCAGCAGTTTTAGTGGCGGTGCCGAGCAGTACTTC.

In its sample, this clonotype was seen many times. The V call is TRBV7-3, the J call TRBJ2-7, with 9 nucleotides matching TRBD1. V trimming: 1 base; J trimming: 6 bases; junction bases outside the gene matches: 10. There are 16 residues in the CDR3. Germline V lookup: CDR1 SGHTA, CDR2 FQGTGA. The CDR3 DNA reads TGTGCCAGCAGCTTAATTAGACGGGACAGGGCAAGCGAGCAGTACTTC. Its protein product is CASSLIRRDRASEQYF.

The chain joins TRBV28 to TRBJ2-5; D ambiguous. V was clipped by 1 base and J by 2 bases, with 5 bases between them. There are 13 residues in the CDR3. In germline, CDR1 is MDHEN, CDR2 SYDVKM. The CDR3 reads CASSLSRQETQYF. The CDR3 nucleotides read TGTGCCAGCAGTTTATCTAGGCAAGAGACCCAGTACTTC. Looking up the rest from reference TRBV28 and TRBJ2-5 gives the full variable domain: DVKVTQSSRYLVKRTGEKVFLECVQDMDHENMFWYRQDPGLGLRLIYFSYDVKMKEKGDIPEGYSVSREKKERFSLILESASTNQTSMYLCASSLSRQETQYFGPGTRLLVL.

The table lists this clonotype with a count of one. The CDR3 nucleotides are TGCGCCAGCAGTGAGTACAGGGGAACCGAGCAGTACTTC. Translating it yields CASSEYRGTEQYF. The genes are TRBV10-1 and TRBJ2-7, with 7 bases fitting TRBD1. The CDR3 has 13 amino acids. Losses at the gene ends were 1 base for V and 6 bases for J; bases not matched to a gene: 3. CDR1 WNHNN and CDR2 SYGVQD come from the germline V gene (reference sequence).